This T cell receptor (beta chain) was retrieved from a study of Tregs in tolerant kidney transplant recipients. Related graft donors supplied nonmyeloablative bone marrow transplants, and mixed chimerism was transient. This table comes from immunoSEQ multiplex PCR, and its TCRdb copy is limited to in-frame clones, with some not included. Found here are around 33,000 clones; the top ten clones hold under 2%. Note on this clone: The read ends 3 residues shy of where the CDR3 ends; the end is completed using the germline J gene.

V shed 4 bases and J 4 bases; nucleotides not matched to a gene: 7. CDR3 length: 15 residues. CDR1 and CDR2 (germline): SGHTA, FQGNSA. The chain is built from TRBV7-2 and TRBJ2-1; the match to TRBD2 covers 7 bases. Sample: CD4+ T cells from blood (PBMCs), taken 24 months after the transplant. This receptor was obtained from a human patient who received a combined kidney and bone marrow transplant. A share of the T cells may be of graft donor origin. The sequenced part of the CDR3 DNA is TGTGCCAGCAGCTCAGCTAGCGGAGCGTACAATGAG. Protein product: CASSSASGAYNE. The CDR3, in full, reads CASSSASGAYNEQFF.